Each of the 10 T cell receptor beta chains below was sequenced from the same sample in a study of T cell responses to AZD1222 COVID-19 vaccine. Clones were sequenced by immunoSEQ multiplex PCR, and TCRdb holds only the in-frame ones, with some missing. The sample lists over 150,000 clones; 75% to 90% were seen once. The sample was peripheral blood, taken on day 0 of AZD1222 vaccination. The receptors shown here come from an adult in good health.

The chain is built from TRBV2 and TRBJ2-7, with D tentatively TRBD1 (5 bases). The CDR3 length is 12 residues. V was pared by 6 bases and J by 3 bases, with 9 bases between. Germline-derived CDR1 and CDR2 are SNHLY and FYNNEI. The chain's CDR3 is CASSTQGYEQYF. The CDR3 bases are TGTGCCAGCAGCACGCAGGGCTACGAGCAGTACTTC.

The chain joins TRBV10-3 to TRBJ2-7, with D perhaps TRBD2 (5 bases). The CDR3 runs to 15 residues. Trimming cost V 0 bases and J 2 bases, with 11 bases left between them. Germline V gives CDR1 ENHRY, CDR2 SYGVKD. The CDR3 protein is CAISESISVTYEQYF. CDR3 nucleotides: TGTGCCATCAGTGAGTCCATTAGCGTAACCTACGAGCAGTACTTC.

V usage is TRBV6-6 and J usage is TRBJ1-2; D gene unclear. The CDR3 totals 15 residues. CDR1 is MNHNY and CDR2 is SVGAGI in the germline V gene (reference sequence). V was shortened by 0 bases and J by 1 base, with 9 bases between the two germline ends. CDR3: CASSYSKDLNYGYTF. For the CDR3, the DNA is TGTGCCAGCAGTTACTCGAAGGACCTTAACTATGGCTACACCTTC.

The V and J genes are TRBV5-1 and TRBJ2-3; 8 bases are a match to TRBD2. The germline gives CDR1 SGHRS, CDR2 YFSETQ. Unmatched junction bases numbered 7, after V lost 4 bases and J lost 0 bases. The CDR3 covers 16 residues. This CDR3 is CASSAQTSVSTDTQYF. CDR3 DNA sequence: TGCGCCAGCAGCGCGCAGACTAGCGTTAGCACAGATACGCAGTATTTT.

The rearrangement links TRBV19 to TRBJ2-2; D gene unclear. The germline V and J ends were trimmed by 5 bases and 9 bases, with 22 bases remaining between them. CDR3 length equals 16 residues. The germline CDR1 and CDR2 sequences are LNHDA and SQIVND (reference sequence). The CDR3 sequence: CASSLLPPVTSWELFF. The DNA of the CDR3 is TGTGCCAGTAGTCTCCTCCCCCCAGTCACGTCCTGGGAGCTGTTTTTT.

In its sample, this clone was seen once. This chain connects TRBV6-2 or TRBV6-3 to TRBJ2-7; D unresolved. V lost 0 bases to trimming and J lost 4 bases, with 7 bases between them. This CDR3 region has 13 residues. Germline-derived CDR1 and CDR2 are MNHEY and SVGEGT. The CDR3 sequence is CASSYSKGYEQYF. DNA of the CDR3: TGTGCCAGCAGTTACTCGAAGGGATACGAGCAGTACTTC.

This chain uses TRBV28 with TRBJ1-2; D ambiguous. Germline V gene lookup returns CDR1 MDHEN and CDR2 SYDVKM. The CDR3 has 12 residues. Trimming stripped 5 bases from V and 8 bases from J, with 12 bases between. CDR3 coding DNA: TGTGCCAGCAGTGCACGACCCCTCGGCTACACCTTC. Its protein product is CASSARPLGYTF.

This chain connects TRBV7-2 to TRBJ2-7; 9 bases line up with TRBD2. CDR3 length: 16 amino acids. V trimming: 6 bases; J trimming: 0 bases; junction bases outside the gene matches: 9. Germline loops: CDR1 SGHTA, CDR2 FQGNSA. CDR3 bases: TGTGCCAGCAGTCCTAACGTAGCGGGAGACTCCTACGAGCAGTACTTC. This gives the protein CASSPNVAGDSYEQYF.

The rearrangement links TRBV20-1 to TRBJ1-2, with D hard to call. This CDR3 has 11 residues. Trimming removed 8 bases at V and 4 bases at J, with 11 bases between. Germline lookup yields CDR1 DFQATT and CDR2 SNEGSKA (reference sequence). Here the CDR3 DNA reads TGCAGTCCCGAGAGGGTCTATGGCTACACCTTC. This encodes CSPERVYGYTF.

The chain uses TRBV24-1 and TRBJ1-1; the match to TRBD1 covers 9 bases. The V gene end was trimmed by 7 bases and the J gene end by 4 bases; junction bases not matched to a gene: 3. Germline loops: CDR1 KGHDR, CDR2 SFDVKD. The CDR3 covers 13 residues. The CDR3 nucleotides read TGTGCCACCAGGACAGGGGGGAGCACTGAAGCTTTCTTT. Translating it yields CATRTGGSTEAFF.